Below, 9 T cell receptor beta chains from the same sample are listed, as sequenced in a study of T cell responses to AZD1222 COVID-19 vaccine listed by TCRdb under 2021. The sample's time point label, decoded: baseline before first vaccination. Receptor libraries were prepared by the immunoSEQ multiplex PCR assay. TCRdb holds this immuneACCESS table with in-frame rearrangements only. Some clones are missing; in checked studies, unresolved V genes explain under half, and the rest has no known cause. Here the sample has around 140,000 clones; roughly nine tenths occur a single time. Jointly, the top ten make up 1.4% to 1.5% of the sample. Sequences were derived from peripheral blood, sampled on day 0 of AZD1222 vaccination. These receptor sequences come from an adult in good health.

The chain has TRBV24-1 and TRBJ2-3; TRBD1 matches at 11 bases. Germline lookup yields CDR1 KGHDR and CDR2 SFDVKD. The junction had 7 bases not matched to a gene; V was cut back by 5 bases and J by 4 bases. The CDR3 is 16 amino acids. Here the CDR3 reads CATSVPRTGGADTQYF. The CDR3 region has the DNA TGTGCCACCAGTGTCCCTCGGACAGGGGGCGCAGATACGCAGTATTTT.

The chain uses TRBV19 and TRBJ2-1; D is ambiguous. This CDR3 has 11 amino acids. Trimming took 8 bases from V and 3 from J, leaving 5 bases between them. CDR1 and CDR2 from the germline V gene are LNHDA and SQIVND (reference sequence). CDR3 in amino acids: CASPNYNEQFF. The CDR3 DNA sequence: TGTGCCAGTCCAAACTACAATGAGCAGTTCTTC.

V is TRBV4-3 and J is TRBJ1-3; TRBD1 is a possible D gene (5 bases). The CDR3 spans 15 residues. Between the trimmed V and J ends, which lost 0 bases and 9 bases, there was a span of 15 bases. CDR1 and CDR2 from the germline V gene are LGHNA and YSLEER. CDR3: CASSQDRAIRGTIYF. The CDR3 DNA reads as TGCGCCAGCAGCCAAGATCGAGCGATAAGGGGCACCATATATTTT.

This sequence joins TRBV10-1 and TRBJ1-1; D unresolved. Germline CDR1 reads WNHNN; CDR2 reads SYGVQD (reference sequence). This CDR3 has 13 residues. Trimming left V 2 bases short and J 10 bases short, with 14 bases between. The CDR3 DNA reads as TGCGCCAGCAGTGAGGTGGGTCTTCGGGCAGCTTTCTTT. It yields the protein CASSEVGLRAAFF.

The CDR3 DNA follows: TGTGCCATCAGAGGCGGGTTAGACTATGGCTACACCTTC. Translated, it gives CAIRGGLDYGYTF. The chain is built from TRBV10-3 and TRBJ1-2; D not certain. Per the germline V gene, CDR1 is ENHRY and CDR2 is SYGVKD. This CDR3 comprises 13 residues. V gave up 6 bases and J gave up 3 bases, with 11 bases separating them.

The rearrangement links TRBV7-2 to TRBJ1-2; tentatively, D is TRBD1 (5 bases). The V end lost 5 bases, the J end lost 7 bases, and 14 bases lay between the germline ends. The CDR3 covers 13 residues. The germline V gene has CDR1 SGHTA and CDR2 FQGNSA. The DNA for the CDR3 is TGTGCCAGCAGCGAGTCCGGGGCCGGTGGCTACACCTTC. Amino acid sequence: CASSESGAGGYTF.

The chain couples TRBV9 to TRBJ1-1; D gene uncertain. This CDR3 has 15 amino acids. V was clipped by 0 bases and J by 0 bases, with 9 bases between them. Germline CDR1 reads SGDLS; CDR2 reads YYNGEE. The DNA of the CDR3 is TGTGCCAGCAGCGTAGACAGCCTAATGAACACTGAAGCTTTCTTT. It codes for CASSVDSLMNTEAFF. Using reference TRBV9 and TRBJ1-1 for the parts outside the CDR3, the full variable domain is DSGVTQTPKHLITATGQRVTLRCSPRSGDLSVYWYQQSLDQGLQFLIQYYNGEERAKGNILERFSAQQFPDLHSELNLSSLELGDSALYFCASSVDSLMNTEAFFGQGTRLTVV.

CDR3: CASSQWPGKIPYEQYF. The CDR3 DNA reads TGTGCCAGCAGCCAATGGCCGGGGAAGATTCCGTACGAGCAGTACTTC. The chain uses TRBV3-1 (or the pseudogene TRBV3-2) and TRBJ2-7, with a weak D call TRBD2 (5 bases). V was clipped by 2 bases and J by 4 bases, with 18 bases between them. There are 16 residues in the CDR3. Germline V lookup: CDR1 LGHDT, CDR2 YNNKEL (reference sequence).

The V and J genes are TRBV27 and TRBJ1-2; TRBD1 aligns across 7 bases. There are 16 residues in the CDR3. Germline V lookup: CDR1 MNHEY, CDR2 SMNVEV (reference sequence). J was trimmed by 4 bases and V by 5 bases; bases with no gene match: 13. CDR3 DNA: TGTGCCAGCAGTAGGGAGAGGACAGGAGAGATCTATGGCTACACCTTC. Amino acid sequence: CASSRERTGEIYGYTF.